These T cell receptor beta chains were read from a single sample in a study of T cell changes during pregnancy in multiple sclerosis. The table came from immunoSEQ multiplex PCR; TCRdb's copy has only in-frame clones and leaves some out. There are about 100,000 clones in the sample; approximately 89% occur only once, and 3% to 3.5% lies in the top ten. The source material was peripheral blood, sampled after pregnancy. The source of these receptors is a female donor with multiple sclerosis, enrolled in a pregnancy study. The CDR3 runs from the conserved cysteine through the conserved F or W. D genes are given only for firm matches. Rows may omit the clone size; those that give it use once, few, many or a size class.

TRBJ1-2 | TRBV19 | NA | NA | CASSIRRTGKLNTGYTF | TGTGCCAGTAGTATCCGCCGAACAGGGAAACTCAATACCGGCTACACCTTC
TRBJ1-1 | TRBV20-1 | NA | NA | CSARGAMGAFF | TGCAGTGCTAGGGGGGCCATGGGAGCTTTCTTT
TRBJ2-1 | TRBV6-4 | NA | NA | CASSDSGGLNEQFF | TGTGCCAGCAGTGACTCCGGGGGACTCAATGAGCAGTTCTTC
TRBJ2-3 | TRBV7-7 | TRBD1 | NA | CASSSDRVNIDTQYF | TGTGCTAGCAGCTCGGACAGGGTGAATATAGATACGCAGTATTTT
TRBJ2-2 | TRBV7-2 | NA | NA | CASSSGGSTGELFF | TGTGCCAGCAGCTCTGGGGGGAGCACCGGGGAGCTGTTTTTT
TRBJ1-4 | TRBV9 | NA | NA | CASSVAGGVGTNEKLFF | TGTGCCAGCAGCGTAGCTGGAGGGGTTGGCACTAATGAAAAACTGTTTTTT
TRBJ1-1 | TRBV6-1 | NA | NA | CASSETENTEAFF | TGTGCCAGCAGTGAAACAGAGAACACTGAAGCTTTCTTT
TRBJ1-4 | TRBV6-1 | TRBD1 | NA | CASSAGQGRGEKLFF | TGTGCCAGCAGTGCTGGACAGGGTAGGGGGGAAAAACTGTTTTTT
TRBJ2-3 | TRBV11-2 | TRBD1 | NA | CASTRRGLGDTQYF | TGTGCCAGCACACGCAGGGGGCTGGGAGATACGCAGTATTTT
TRBJ2-1 | TRBV4-1 | TRBD2 | NA | CASSQATGLAGDPQFF | TGCGCCAGCAGCCAAGCAACAGGGCTAGCGGGGGACCCGCAGTTCTTC
TRBJ2-3 | TRBV5-1 | NA | NA | CASSLGDRGDTQYF | TGCGCCAGCAGCTTGGGTGACCGGGGAGATACGCAGTATTTT
TRBJ1-2 | TRBV29-1 | NA | once | CSVEDEVAPYGYTF | TGCAGCGTTGAAGATGAGGTGGCACCCTATGGCTACACCTTC
TRBJ2-5 | TRBV2 | NA | NA | CASGGRVAGRGETQYF | TGTGCCAGCGGGGGACGAGTGGCGGGGCGCGGAGAGACCCAGTACTTC
TRBJ2-2 | TRBV19 | TRBD1 | NA | CASTRGPNTGELFF | TGTGCCAGTACGAGGGGGCCGAACACCGGGGAGCTGTTTTTT
TRBJ2-1 | TRBV9 | TRBD2 | NA | CASSAVAGAPNEQFF | TGTGCCAGCAGCGCCGTAGCGGGGGCCCCCAATGAGCAGTTCTTC
TRBJ2-1 | TRBV13 | TRBD2 | NA | CASSPRGSGGAHEQFF | TGTGCCAGCAGCCCTCGTGGTAGCGGGGGGGCCCATGAGCAGTTCTTC
TRBJ1-4 | TRBV29-1 | NA | NA | CSVTTGNEKLFF | TGCAGCGTCACGACAGGAAATGAAAAACTGTTTTTT
TRBJ2-7 | TRBV2 | NA | NA | CASSDPGMGYYEQYF | TGTGCCAGCAGTGACCCGGGAATGGGATATTACGAGCAGTACTTC
TRBJ2-5 | TRBV5-1 | NA | NA | CASRRGLQETQYF | TGCGCCAGCAGACGCGGACTACAAGAGACCCAGTACTTC
TRBJ2-4 | TRBV2 | TRBD2 | NA | CASSDGLAGGPEDIQYF | TGTGCCAGCAGTGACGGCCTAGCGGGGGGGCCCGAGGACATTCAGTACTTC
TRBJ1-5 | TRBV11-2 | TRBD1 | NA | CASSSTGDDQPQHF | TGTGCCAGCAGCTCAACAGGGGACGATCAGCCCCAGCATTTT
TRBJ1-5 | TRBV6-1 | NA | NA | CASRVTGYQPQHF | TGTGCCAGCAGGGTTACAGGGTATCAGCCCCAGCATTTT
TRBJ2-1 | TRBV5-6 | TRBD2 | NA | CASSYLLLAGAGNEQFF | TGTGCCAGCAGCTACCTCCTACTAGCGGGGGCGGGCAATGAGCAGTTCTTC
TRBJ2-7 | TRBV7-9 | NA | NA | CASSSDFHEQYF | TGTGCCAGCAGCTCGGACTTCCACGAGCAGTACTTC
TRBJ2-2 | TRBV13 | TRBD1 | NA | CASSSNRGVGPNTGELFF | TGTGCCAGCAGCTCTAACAGGGGGGTGGGGCCGAACACCGGGGAGCTGTTTTTT
TRBJ2-1 | TRBV13 | NA | NA | CASSLGRGEQFF | TGTGCCAGCAGCTTAGGCCGAGGTGAGCAGTTCTTC
TRBJ1-6 | TRBV5-1 | TRBD1 | NA | CASSFQGADSPLHF | TGCGCCAGCAGCTTTCAGGGGGCGGATTCACCCCTCCACTTT
TRBJ1-2 | TRBV28 | TRBD1 | NA | CASTSGQSFYGYTF | TGTGCCAGCACTTCGGGACAGAGCTTCTATGGCTACACCTTC
TRBJ1-4 | TRBV14 | TRBD1 | NA | CASSHRGRFGTNEKLFF | TGTGCCAGCAGCCACAGGGGGCGATTTGGTACTAATGAAAAACTGTTTTTT
TRBJ1-1 | TRBV6-4 | TRBD1 | once | CASKGQGGTEAFF | TGTGCCAGCAAAGGACAGGGAGGGACTGAAGCTTTCTTT
TRBJ2-5 | TRBV5-1 | NA | NA | CASRWGGSAQETQYF | TGCGCCAGCAGATGGGGGGGCTCGGCTCAAGAGACCCAGTACTTC
TRBJ2-7 | TRBV11-2 | NA | NA | CASSYRDSYEQYF | TGTGCCAGCAGCTACAGGGACTCCTACGAGCAGTACTTC
TRBJ1-4 | TRBV9 | TRBD1 | NA | CASSPGTGGNEKLFF | TGTGCCAGCAGCCCTGGGACAGGGGGCAATGAAAAACTGTTTTTT
TRBJ1-1 | TRBV14 | TRBD1 | NA | CASSPTGGVFGAFF | TGTGCCAGCAGCCCGACAGGGGGTGTGTTCGGGGCTTTCTTT
TRBJ1-2 | TRBV30 | TRBD1 | NA | CAWSHRTGDYGYTF | TGTGCCTGGAGCCATAGGACAGGGGACTATGGCTACACCTTC
TRBJ2-7 | TRBV27 | TRBD1 | NA | CASSMRDRVAEQYF | TGTGCCAGCAGTATGCGGGACAGGGTAGCCGAGCAGTACTTC
TRBJ1-2 | TRBV6-5 | TRBD1 | NA | CASSSTGDYGYTF | TGTGCCAGCAGCTCAACAGGGGACTATGGCTACACCTTC
TRBJ2-5 | TRBV5-4 | NA | once | CASSRTAETQYF | TGTGCCAGCAGCCGGACAGCAGAGACCCAGTACTTC
TRBJ1-1 | TRBV25-1 | TRBD1 | NA | CASRGDRGLANTEAFF | TGTGCCAGCAGGGGGGACAGGGGGCTGGCGAACACTGAAGCTTTCTTT
TRBJ2-7 | TRBV27 | TRBD1 | NA | CASRLQGASYEQYF | TGTGCCAGCAGGCTACAGGGGGCCTCCTACGAGCAGTACTTC
TRBJ2-7 | TRBV30 | NA | NA | CAWTEGRDEQYF | TGTGCCTGGACGGAGGGGCGTGACGAGCAGTACTTC
TRBJ1-1 | TRBV5-1 | NA | NA | CASSLAAGLLTEAFF | TGCGCCAGCAGCTTGGCGGCAGGGTTACTCACTGAAGCTTTCTTT
TRBJ1-1 | TRBV7-2 | NA | NA | CASSAFGSYTEAFF | TGTGCCAGCAGCGCGTTCGGGTCTTACACTGAAGCTTTCTTT
TRBJ2-1 | TRBV6-5 | TRBD2 | NA | CASSYLGASGEQFF | TGTGCCAGCAGTTACCTCGGGGCTAGCGGAGAGCAGTTCTTC
TRBJ2-5 | TRBV18 | TRBD1 | NA | CASSPRTGGQETQYF | TGTGCCAGCTCACCACGCACAGGGGGCCAAGAGACCCAGTACTTC
TRBJ1-1 | TRBV19 | TRBD1 | NA | CASTRTGVDTEAFF | TGTGCCAGTACCCGGACAGGGGTTGACACTGAAGCTTTCTTT
TRBJ1-5 | TRBV19 | TRBD1 | NA | CASSTDRLIQPQHF | TGTGCCAGTAGTACGGACAGGCTTATCCAGCCCCAGCATTTT
TRBJ2-7 | TRBV6-1 | NA | NA | CASSSGGRADEQYF | TGTGCCAGCAGTTCGGGTGGCAGGGCGGACGAGCAGTACTTC
TRBJ2-2 | TRBV15 | TRBD1 | once | CATSRARTGNTGELFF | TGTGCCACCAGCAGAGCGCGGACAGGGAATACCGGGGAGCTGTTTTTT
TRBJ2-7 | TRBV2 | TRBD2 | NA | CATGTSGSYEQYF | TGTGCCACTGGGACTAGCGGGAGTTACGAGCAGTACTTC
TRBJ2-1 | TRBV19 | NA | once | CASSKTGSNEQFF | TGTGCCAGTAGTAAAACAGGGTCCAATGAGCAGTTCTTC
TRBJ2-1 | TRBV7-8 | NA | NA | CATYDGGDEQFF | TGTGCCACCTACGACGGCGGGGATGAGCAGTTCTTC